The 32 T cell receptor beta chains below all came from one sample that was sequenced in a study of T cells in localized non-small cell lung cancer. TCRdb keeps only in-frame clones here, not all; method: immunoSEQ multiplex PCR. The sample lists almost 40,000 clones; 75% to 90% were seen once. Sequenced here: peripheral blood mononuclear cells, sampled before any cancer treatment. The receptor set was obtained from a male donor aged 60 or over with stage II lung adenocarcinoma.

V is TRBV2 and J is TRBJ2-5, with 8 bases aligning to TRBD2. Unmatched junction bases numbered 14, after V lost 10 bases and J lost 4 bases. This CDR3 is built from 15 residues. Per the germline V gene, CDR1 is SNHLY and CDR2 is FYNNEI. CDR3 sequence reads: CATRPAGVRIETQYF. As DNA, the CDR3 is TGTGCCACGCGACCAGCGGGAGTTCGGATAGAGACCCAGTACTTC.

The J gene is TRBJ2-3, the V gene TRBV19, with 7 bases matching TRBD2. CDR1 is LNHDA, CDR2 SQIVND, per germline (reference sequence). The CDR3 runs 14 residues. V lost 5 bases, J lost 1 base, and 3 bases stayed unmatched. The chain's CDR3 is CASSPAGGTDTQYF. In nucleotides, the CDR3 is TGTGCCAGTAGTCCGGCGGGGGGCACAGATACGCAGTATTTT.

This clone was seen a single time. This chain joins TRBV6-5 and TRBJ2-4; possibly TRBD2 for D (7 bases). Trimming took 0 bases from V and 8 from J, leaving 14 bases between them. Germline V gene sequence: CDR1 MNHEY, CDR2 SVGAGI. The CDR3 loop spans 15 amino acids. CDR3 DNA sequence: TGTGCCAGCAGTTACTCGCAGGGGAGGGGGGACATTCAGTACTTC. Translating gives CASSYSQGRGDIQYF.

V usage is TRBV18 and J usage is TRBJ1-1; TRBD1 is a possible D gene (5 bases). The CDR3 is made up of 14 amino acids. The ends were cut back, 3 bases at V and 0 bases at J, with 8 bases in the middle. Germline CDR1 and CDR2: KGHSH and LQKENI. The CDR3 sequence: CASSPRGMNTEAFF. The CDR3 DNA reads as TGTGCCAGCTCACCCCGGGGGATGAACACTGAAGCTTTCTTT. Full variable domain (outside the CDR3, taken from reference TRBV18 and TRBJ1-1): NAGVMQNPRHLVRRRGQEARLRCSPMKGHSHVYWYRQLPEEGLKFMVYLQKENIIDESGMPKERFSAEFPKEGPSILRIQQVVRGDSAAYFCASSPRGMNTEAFFGQGTRLTVV.

The rearrangement links TRBV5-4 to TRBJ1-2, with a tentative D call TRBD1 (5 bases). V dropped 0 bases and J dropped 4 bases, with 22 bases sitting between them. The length of the CDR3 is 18 residues. CDR1 SGHNT and CDR2 YYREEE come from the germline V gene (reference sequence). The DNA for the CDR3 is TGTGCCAGCAGCTTGGTCGGTGAGGGGACGGAACTAGGCTATGGCTACACCTTC. As protein: CASSLVGEGTELGYGYTF.

This clone was counted between two and nine times. The chain couples TRBV5-4 to TRBJ1-1; tentative D call: TRBD1 (6 bases). Germline assignment: CDR1 SGHNT and CDR2 YYREEE (reference sequence). The CDR3 runs to 14 residues. The V end lost 6 bases, the J end lost 5 bases, and 17 bases lay between the germline ends. The CDR3 DNA follows: TGTGCCAGCACCCGAAGACCGGGACATACTGAAGCTTTCTTT. Translated, it gives CASTRRPGHTEAFF. The variable domain in full, completed from reference TRBV5-4 and TRBJ1-1, reads ETGVTQSPTHLIKTRGQQVTLRCSSQSGHNTVSWYQQALGQGPQFIFQYYREEENGRGNFPPRFSGLQFPNYSSELNVNALELDDSALYLCASTRRPGHTEAFFGQGTRLTVV.

This chain connects TRBV14 to TRBJ2-3; D unclear. The V gene lost 3 bases and the J gene lost 6 bases, with 13 bases spanning the gap. The CDR3 has 14 amino acids. The germline V gene encodes CDR1 SGHDN and CDR2 FVKESK. The CDR3 nucleotides read TGTGCCAGCAGCCATGTACGCGGTGTGGATACGCAGTATTTT. This translates into CASSHVRGVDTQYF.

The V call is TRBV19, the J call TRBJ1-5, with D tentatively TRBD1 (6 bases). V was clipped by 5 bases and J by 6 bases, with 20 bases between them. Per the germline V gene, CDR1 is LNHDA and CDR2 is SQIVND (reference sequence). CDR3 length: 16 amino acids. The CDR3 sequence: CASSPYSTGIGQPQHF. Written as DNA, the CDR3 is TGTGCCAGTAGTCCTTACTCTACAGGGATCGGTCAGCCCCAGCATTTT.

The chain combines TRBV9 with TRBJ2-2, with a possible D match to TRBD2 (5 bases). Trimming took off 6 bases at V and 1 base at J, with 10 bases between the two ends. The CDR3 has 14 residues. The germline gives CDR1 SGDLS, CDR2 YYNGEE. The CDR3 loop reads CASKAEENTGELFF. The DNA for the CDR3 is TGTGCCAGCAAAGCGGAGGAGAACACCGGGGAGCTGTTTTTT.

The table lists this clone with a count of one. The V and J genes are TRBV28 and TRBJ1-2; weak D call: TRBD1 (5 bases). Germline CDR1 and CDR2: MDHEN and SYDVKM. Trimming pared 6 bases from V and 5 bases from J, leaving 22 bases between. The CDR3 sequence is 16 residues long. CDR3 region: CASSPADGGSGYGYTF. Written as DNA, the CDR3 is TGTGCCAGCAGCCCGGCAGACGGGGGGTCGGGATATGGCTACACCTTC.

The rearrangement uses TRBV28 and TRBJ2-7; D gene ambiguous. The CDR3 loop spans 15 amino acids. V lost 7 bases and J lost 7, with 23 bases in between. Per germline, CDR1 MDHEN and CDR2 SYDVKM. CDR3 in amino acids: CASISGALSSREQYF. The CDR3 nucleotides are TGTGCCAGCATTTCAGGTGCGCTCTCCTCTCGTGAGCAGTACTTC.

This clone appeared a single time. This chain uses TRBV5-1 with TRBJ2-1; either TRBD1 or TRBD2 may fit D (5 bases each). V shed 2 bases and J shed 6 bases, with 12 bases lying between them. Germline CDR1 and CDR2: SGHRS and YFSETQ. This CDR3 spans 14 amino acids. CDR3 coding DNA: TGCGCCAGCAGCTTCGGGACGGAATTCAATGAGCAGTTCTTC. Protein product: CASSFGTEFNEQFF.

The gene calls are TRBV2 and TRBJ2-2; tentatively, D is TRBD2 (5 bases). V was trimmed by 7 bases and J by 4 bases, leaving 16 bases between them. The CDR3 runs to 15 residues. Germline CDR1 reads SNHLY; CDR2 reads FYNNEI. The CDR3 region has the DNA TGTGCCAGCACTCCTTCCCGGGCGGGCACCGGGGAGCTGTTTTTT. Residues: CASTPSRAGTGELFF. The full variable domain, completed using reference TRBV2 and TRBJ2-2, is EPEVTQTPSHQVTQMGQEVILRCVPISNHLYFYWYRQILGQKVEFLVSFYNNEISEKSEIFDDQFSVERPDGSNFTLKIRSTKLEDSAMYFCASTPSRAGTGELFFGEGSRLTVL.

The J gene is TRBJ1-5, the V gene TRBV7-2; no firm D call. This CDR3 region has 15 residues. Germline loops: CDR1 SGHTA, CDR2 FQGNSA. Trimming pared 3 bases from V and 2 bases from J, leaving 11 bases between. In DNA form, the CDR3 reads TGTGCCAGCAGCTTTCAGGTGTGGGGCAATCAGCCCCAGCATTTT. As protein: CASSFQVWGNQPQHF.

The chain links TRBV7-9 to TRBJ2-7; the match to TRBD1 covers 9 bases. The CDR3 is made up of 16 amino acids. The V gene end was trimmed by 1 base and the J gene end by 2 bases; junction bases not matched to a gene: 6. Germline values: CDR1 SEHNR, CDR2 FQNEAQ (reference sequence). The CDR3 region is CASSLGTGEIAYEQYF. The CDR3 coding sequence is TGTGCCAGCAGCTTAGGGACAGGGGAGATAGCCTACGAGCAGTACTTC. Combining the CDR3 with reference TRBV7-9 and TRBJ2-7 gives the whole variable domain DTGVSQNPRHKITKRGQNVTFRCDPISEHNRLYWYRQTLGQGPEFLTYFQNEAQLEKSRLLSDRFSAERPKGSFSTLEIQRTEQGDSAMYLCASSLGTGEIAYEQYFGPGTRLTVT.

This chain uses TRBV29-1 with TRBJ2-4, with D possibly matching TRBD1 (5 bases). The germline gives CDR1 SQVTM, CDR2 ANQGSEA. V was pared by 5 bases and J by 1 base, with 21 bases between. CDR3 length: 17 amino acids. CDR3 bases: TGCAGCGTTCGACAACATACAGGACGCGTGGCCAAAAACATTCAGTACTTC. The encoded protein is CSVRQHTGRVAKNIQYF.

The rearrangement joins TRBV19 to TRBJ2-5; 9 nucleotides agree with TRBD1. The J call may not be correct, given that the DNA end is closer to TRBJ2-7. The CDR3 runs to 14 residues. In germline, CDR1 is LNHDA, CDR2 SQIVND (reference sequence). CDR3: CASSIGQGSYEQYF. DNA for the CDR3: TGTGCCAGTAGTATCGGACAGGGGTCCTACGAGCAGTACTTC.

The chain joins TRBV4-3 to TRBJ2-7; possibly TRBD1 or TRBD2 for D (5 bases each). This CDR3 is built from 13 residues. Germline CDR1 reads LGHNA; CDR2 reads YSLEER. Deletions cut 3 bases from V and 3 bases from J, with 9 bases between. The chain's CDR3 is CASSQGRSYEQYF. CDR3 nucleotides: TGCGCCAGCAGCCAGGGACGGAGCTACGAGCAGTACTTC.

The chain joins TRBV6-5 to TRBJ1-5; D not certain. The CDR3 length is 15 residues. Germline V lookup: CDR1 MNHEY, CDR2 SVGAGI. V gave up 0 bases and J gave up 0 bases, with 6 bases separating them. The CDR3 bases are TGTGCCAGCAGTTACTCGGCAGATAGCAATCAGCCCCAGCATTTT. It is translated as CASSYSADSNQPQHF.

This clone was counted once. The chain joins TRBV30 to TRBJ1-5; unclear D gene. Germline-derived CDR1 and CDR2 are GTSNPN and SVGIG (reference sequence). V was trimmed by 3 bases and J by 3 bases, leaving 9 bases between them. CDR3 length equals 13 residues. The CDR3 reads CAWRADNNQPQHF. The DNA of the CDR3 is TGTGCCTGGAGGGCCGATAACAATCAGCCCCAGCATTTT.

This clone was detected only once. The rearrangement joins TRBV25-1 to TRBJ1-2, with 8 bases aligning to TRBD1. Germline-derived CDR1 and CDR2 are MGHDK and SYGVNS. There are 17 residues in the CDR3. With 0 bases clipped from V and 8 bases from J, the junction kept 14 bases outside the gene matches. This chain's CDR3 is CASSEYWAGGDGKGYTF. Here the CDR3 DNA reads TGTGCCAGCAGTGAATACTGGGCAGGGGGCGATGGGAAAGGCTACACCTTC.

The rearrangement links TRBV4-1 to TRBJ1-5; D might be TRBD1 (5 bases). The length of the CDR3 is 17 residues. V lost 0 bases, J lost 0 bases, and 12 bases lay in between. Germline V gives CDR1 MGHRA, CDR2 YSYEKL. CDR3 in amino acids: CASSQDWGSNSNQPQHF. As DNA, the CDR3 is TGCGCCAGCAGCCAAGATTGGGGGTCTAATAGCAATCAGCCCCAGCATTTT.

The chain recombines TRBV5-4 with TRBJ2-1; 11 nucleotides line up with TRBD2. CDR3 length: 18 residues. Germline CDR1 is SGHNT and CDR2 is YYREEE (reference sequence). With 0 bases clipped from V and 0 bases from J, the junction kept 5 bases outside the gene matches. CDR3 protein: CASSLGASGRSSYNEQFF. The CDR3 DNA sequence: TGTGCCAGCAGCTTGGGGGCTAGCGGGAGGAGCTCCTACAATGAGCAGTTCTTC.

This chain links TRBV18 with TRBJ2-5; the D is unclear. The CDR3 contains 16 residues. V was shortened by 2 bases and J by 0 bases, with 13 bases between the two germline ends. The germline V gene encodes CDR1 KGHSH and CDR2 LQKENI. CDR3 loop: CASSPWVEQYQETQYF. The CDR3 nucleotides read TGTGCCAGCTCACCATGGGTAGAGCAGTACCAAGAGACCCAGTACTTC. The full variable domain, completed using reference TRBV18 and TRBJ2-5, is NAGVMQNPRHLVRRRGQEARLRCSPMKGHSHVYWYRQLPEEGLKFMVYLQKENIIDESGMPKERFSAEFPKEGPSILRIQQVVRGDSAAYFCASSPWVEQYQETQYFGPGTRLLVL.

V and J are TRBV7-2 and TRBJ2-7, with D possibly TRBD2 on 6 matching bases. This CDR3 is 16 amino acids long. Trimming took 1 base from V and 1 from J, leaving 14 bases between them. Per the germline V gene, CDR1 is SGHTA and CDR2 is FQGNSA. CDR3 residues: CASSLGGVGGSYEQYF. The CDR3 bases are TGTGCCAGCAGCTTAGGCGGGGTGGGAGGATCCTACGAGCAGTACTTC.

The rearrangement uses TRBV10-3 and TRBJ1-1; D uncertain. The germline CDR1 and CDR2 sequences are ENHRY and SYGVKD. This CDR3 region has 13 residues. The ends were cut back, 4 bases at V and 10 bases at J, with 16 bases in the middle. CDR3 amino acids: CAISGGSSLRAFF. CDR3 DNA sequence: TGTGCCATCAGTGGTGGTAGTTCCCTTCGAGCTTTCTTT.

The rearrangement joins TRBV19 to TRBJ2-3; 7 positions agree with TRBD2. Trimming took 7 bases from V and 4 from J; bases not matched to a gene: 14. The germline V gene encodes CDR1 LNHDA and CDR2 SQIVND (reference sequence). The length of the CDR3 is 16 residues. The CDR3 sequence is CASNIRGRDSPDTQYF. CDR3 nucleotide sequence: TGTGCCAGTAATATCAGAGGGAGGGACTCCCCAGATACGCAGTATTTT.

The chain couples TRBV10-3 to TRBJ1-1; no clear D. Trimming removed 6 bases from V and 3 bases from J, with 11 bases in between. Germline-derived CDR1 and CDR2 are ENHRY and SYGVKD. CDR3 size: 13 residues. The chain's CDR3 is CAIRGGEHTEAFF. CDR3 nucleotide sequence: TGTGCCATCAGGGGCGGAGAGCACACTGAAGCTTTCTTT.

The chain recombines TRBV29-1 with TRBJ2-5; 7 bases are a match to TRBD1. V shed 7 bases and J 5 bases; nucleotides not matched to a gene: 7. Germline V CDR1 and CDR2: SQVTM, ANQGSEA. This CDR3 contains 12 residues. The CDR3 DNA follows: TGCAGCGCCCAGACAGGGCGGGAGACCCAGTACTTC. Encoded protein: CSAQTGRETQYF.

CDR3 residues: CASSLAGARGNEQFF. In DNA, the CDR3 is TGTGCCAGCAGCTTAGCGGGGGCACGTGGAAATGAGCAGTTCTTC. This chain connects TRBV11-2 to TRBJ2-1; D may be TRBD1 or TRBD2 (6 bases each). The germline V gene has CDR1 SGHAT and CDR2 FQNNGV. This CDR3 comprises 15 residues. Between the trimmed V and J ends, which lost 1 base and 7 bases, there was a span of 14 bases.

The V gene is TRBV2, the J gene TRBJ1-5, with 7 positions matching TRBD1. Looked up from germline, CDR1 is SNHLY and CDR2 is FYNNEI. The CDR3 runs 14 residues. V lost 6 bases, J lost 7 bases, and 9 bases stayed unmatched. Here the CDR3 reads CASRQGQSGQPQHF. In nucleotides, the CDR3 is TGTGCCAGCAGACAGGGGCAAAGTGGACAGCCCCAGCATTTT.

This rearrangement joins TRBV28 to TRBJ1-1, with unresolved D. The CDR3 has 13 residues. The ends were cut back, 7 bases at V and 3 bases at J, with 12 bases in the middle. The germline gives CDR1 MDHEN, CDR2 SYDVKM. The CDR3 nucleotides read TGTGCCAGCAATATCCCCGGGTACACTGAAGCTTTCTTT. It encodes CASNIPGYTEAFF. The full variable domain, with the rest looked up from reference TRBV28 and TRBJ1-1, is DVKVTQSSRYLVKRTGEKVFLECVQDMDHENMFWYRQDPGLGLRLIYFSYDVKMKEKGDIPEGYSVSREKKERFSLILESASTNQTSMYLCASNIPGYTEAFFGQGTRLTVV.